The entry below describes one TCR beta chain. The antigen is unknown. The sample is drawn from a study of CD8+ T cells in alopecia areata. At the level of the study: Treatment of the treated patients consisted of oral tofacitinib, 5 to 10 mg twice daily.

Individuals with alopecia areata gave both lesional scalp punch biopsies and peripheral blood for collection. The CDR3 is made up of 12 amino acids. CDR1 LGHNT and CDR2 FRNRAP come from the germline V gene. Trimming took 3 bases from V and 6 from J, leaving 8 bases between them. Reverse transcription of extracted RNA yielded cDNA, which provided the sequencing template. Method: immunoSEQ multiplex PCR; TCRdb's copy keeps in-frame clones and lacks some. The sample yields 60,000 to 70,000 clones, about 44% seen once. Points from the study as a whole: It was lesional scalp, especially alopecia totalis/universalis, that showed higher clonality than normal scalp.

This chain joins TRBV12-5 and TRBJ1-1; TRBD1 is a possible D gene (5 bases). The source was CD8+ T cells sorted from blood, collected at week 0. The receptor comes from a human donor with alopecia areata. The CDR3 DNA reads as TGTGCTAGTGGTTTCGGGGGGGCTGAAGCTTTCTTT. Amino acid sequence: CASGFGGAEAFF.